This TCR beta chain is from a study of T cell changes during pregnancy in multiple sclerosis. Here immunoSEQ multiplex PCR was the method, and the copy in TCRdb shows in-frame clones only, minus some. The sample comprises 100,000 or so clones, 80% to 95% of which are singletons, and 0.99% rests with the top ten. The V gene's germline CDR1 is MNHEY and CDR2 SMNVEV (reference sequence). CDR3 length: 18 residues. The trim removed 5 bases at V and 4 bases at J, leaving 12 bases unmatched. The rearrangement links TRBV27 to TRBJ2-3; 13 bases fit TRBD2. Sequencing used peripheral blood, obtained after pregnancy. The clonotype originates from a female donor with multiple sclerosis, enrolled in a pregnancy study. The CDR3 protein is CASSPYGTSGILADTQYF. Written as DNA, the CDR3 is TGTGCCAGCAGTCCCTACGGGACTAGCGGGATTTTGGCAGATACGCAGTATTTT.